One sample yielded the 25 T cell receptor beta chains listed below, sequenced in a study of CD8 T cells in Susac syndrome. Reverse transcription of about 0.45 to 1 ug RNA was carried out with random hexamers. Each CDR3 protein gets one entry after TCRdb re-called the immunoSEQ multiplex PCR reads with MiXCR. The sample carries 400,000 to 550,000 distinct CDR3 sequences, more than 80% recorded once. Sequenced input: CD8+ T cells from PBMCs. These receptors were obtained from a human donor with multiple sclerosis.

This clonotype appeared a few times. The V call is TRBV4-2, the J call TRBJ2-1; D ambiguous. Germline CDR1 and CDR2: LGHNA and YNFKEQ. Trimming stripped 4 bases from V and 2 bases from J, with 6 bases between. This CDR3 contains 13 residues. CDR3 bases: TGTGCCAGCAGCCCAGACGCCTACAATGAGCAGTTCTTC. Translation: CASSPDAYNEQFF.

The chain uses TRBV10-3 and TRBJ2-1, with TRBD1 identical over 7 bases. This CDR3 is built from 12 residues. Trimming at V came to 6 bases and at J to 7 bases, leaving 3 bases not matched to a gene. Germline CDR1 and CDR2: ENHRY and SYGVKD. CDR3 nucleotides: TGTGCCATCAGGACAGGGTTGAATGAGCAGTTCTTC. Its translation is CAIRTGLNEQFF.

The J gene is TRBJ2-3, the V gene TRBV12-3 or TRBV12-4, with 11 bases lining up with TRBD2. With V trimmed by 6 bases and J by 2 bases, 19 bases remained unmatched. The length of the CDR3 is 20 residues. The CDR3 DNA follows: TGTGCCAGCAGGGCGTTAGCGGGAGGGCGCGCAATTCGTAACACAGATACGCAGTATTTT. The encoded protein is CASRALAGGRAIRNTDTQYF.

V gene TRBV5-1 combines with J gene TRBJ1-1, with TRBD1 matching over 9 bases. The CDR3 runs to 19 residues. CDR1 and CDR2 (germline): SGHRS, YFSETQ. V shed 1 base and J 4 bases; nucleotides not matched to a gene: 17. CDR3 amino acids: CASSLRDRAGWNRSTEAFF. CDR3 DNA: TGCGCCAGCAGCTTGAGGGACAGGGCGGGGTGGAATCGGAGCACTGAAGCTTTCTTT.

The chain employs TRBV20-1 and TRBJ2-1; 11 bases are a match to TRBD2. From germline, CDR1 is DFQATT and CDR2 SNEGSKA (reference sequence). After removal of 4 bases from V and 1 base from J, the junction contained 3 bases not matched to a gene. The CDR3 loop spans 15 amino acids. CDR3 in amino acids: CSAKIAGGSYNEQFF. CDR3 nucleotides: TGCAGTGCTAAAATAGCGGGGGGGTCCTACAATGAGCAGTTCTTC.

The chain joins TRBV28 to TRBJ2-7, with D maybe TRBD2 (7 bases). Germline CDR1 is MDHEN and CDR2 is SYDVKM. CDR3 length equals 15 residues. V was trimmed by 6 bases and J by 3 bases, leaving 18 bases between them. The CDR3 reads CASRGGGVVHYEQYF. CDR3 nucleotides: TGTGCCAGCAGAGGAGGGGGGGTTGTCCACTACGAGCAGTACTTC.

This chain connects TRBV30 to TRBJ2-7; no firm D call. Germline loops: CDR1 GTSNPN, CDR2 SVGIG (reference sequence). The ends were cut back, 2 bases at V and 0 bases at J, with 5 bases in the middle. The CDR3 runs 12 residues. The CDR3 DNA is TGTGCCTGGAGTCATAGCTCCTACGAGCAGTACTTC. Translation: CAWSHSSYEQYF.

In the case of this clonotype: The junction and the germline gene differ at one end; a read error may be behind it. The J gene is TRBJ1-2, the V gene TRBV4-1; D unclear. The CDR3 loop spans 14 amino acids. Germline V lookup: CDR1 MGHRA, CDR2 YSYEKL. CDR3 sequence (DNA): TGCGCCAGTAGCCAAGCACAGTCCAACTATGGCTACACCTTC. It yields the protein CASSQAQSNYGYTF.

This clonotype was detected many times. For the CDR3, the DNA is TGTGCCAGCGCGCCAGGGGGGCACTACGAGCAGTACTTC. Translated: CASAPGGHYEQYF. This chain uses TRBV6-1 with TRBJ2-7, with a tentative D call TRBD1 (7 bases). The V end was cut by 8 bases, the J end by 3 bases, with 14 bases between. The CDR3 loop spans 13 amino acids. Germline CDR1 MNHNS, CDR2 SASEGT.

The chain combines TRBV28 with TRBJ2-2; 7 nucleotides line up with TRBD2. Germline V gene data show CDR1 as MDHEN and CDR2 as SYDVKM. With 4 bases clipped from V and 4 bases from J, the junction kept 15 bases outside the gene matches. The CDR3 has 18 amino acids. The CDR3 DNA follows: TGTGCCAGCAGTTCCCTGCAGGAGGCGGGAGCCCTCACCGGGGAGCTGTTTTTT. Protein: CASSSLQEAGALTGELFF.

The chain links TRBV6-1 to TRBJ2-3; TRBD1 might be the D (5 bases). Germline-derived CDR1 and CDR2 are MNHNS and SASEGT. CDR3 length equals 16 residues. Trimming removed 6 bases at V and 2 bases at J, with 18 bases between. The CDR3 nucleotides read TGTGCCAGCAGGGCTAGGACAAATCCGGACACAGATACGCAGTATTTT. It encodes CASRARTNPDTDTQYF.

V and J are TRBV18 and TRBJ2-5; TRBD2 agrees at 8 bases. This CDR3 contains 14 residues. Germline V gene sequence: CDR1 KGHSH, CDR2 LQKENI. J was trimmed by 3 bases and V by 2 bases; bases with no gene match: 2. As DNA, the CDR3 is TGTGCCAGCTCACCAGGAGCGGGAGAAGAGACCCAGTACTTC. It is translated as CASSPGAGEETQYF. The full variable domain, completed using reference TRBV18 and TRBJ2-5, is NAGVMQNPRHLVRRRGQEARLRCSPMKGHSHVYWYRQLPEEGLKFMVYLQKENIIDESGMPKERFSAEFPKEGPSILRIQQVVRGDSAAYFCASSPGAGEETQYFGPGTRLLVL.

This chain uses TRBV3-1 with TRBJ1-1, with D tentatively TRBD1 (5 bases). Trimming pared 0 bases from V and 4 bases from J, leaving 15 bases between. Per the germline V gene, CDR1 is LGHDT and CDR2 is YNNKEL (reference sequence). This CDR3 is built from 16 residues. The CDR3 sequence: CASSQEEGPSGTEAFF. Written as DNA, the CDR3 is TGTGCCAGCAGCCAAGAGGAGGGGCCCTCGGGCACTGAAGCTTTCTTT. Complete variable domain (other parts from reference TRBV3-1 and TRBJ1-1): DTAVSQTPKYLVTQMGNDKSIKCEQNLGHDTMYWYKQDSKKFLKIMFSYNNKELIINETVPNRFSPKSPDKAHLNLHINSLELGDSAVYFCASSQEEGPSGTEAFFGQGTRLTVV.

Only one count was recorded for this clonotype. This may stem from a read error, because a much larger clone lies one nucleotide away. This chain joins TRBV5-6 and TRBJ2-7, with 10 bases identical to TRBD2. The V and J ends lost 4 bases and 3 bases, in that order; junction bases with no gene match: 4. The CDR3 spans 14 residues. From germline, CDR1 is SGHDT and CDR2 YYEEEE. The CDR3 is CASSPGTSVYEQYF. The CDR3 DNA is TGTGCCAGCAGCCCCGGGACTAGCGTCTACGAGCAGTACTTC.

This clonotype showed up just once. This rearrangement joins TRBV7-7 to TRBJ2-7; D could derive from TRBD1 or TRBD2 (5 bases each). Germline CDR1 is SSHAT and CDR2 is FNYEAQ (reference sequence). The V end lost 3 bases, the J end lost 5 bases, and 14 bases lay between the germline ends. The CDR3 consists of 14 residues. For the CDR3, the DNA is TGTGCCAGCAGCTTGGGACCCCCGCCCCACGAGCAGTACTTC. Translated: CASSLGPPPHEQYF.

This chain connects TRBV27 to TRBJ2-7; the match to TRBD2 covers 10 bases. J gave up 5 bases and V 6 bases, and 10 bases lay outside the gene matches. This CDR3 is built from 15 residues. CDR1 is MNHEY, CDR2 SMNVEV, per germline (reference sequence). CDR3 DNA: TGTGCCAGCAGACCCCAGCGGGAGGGCGGGAACGAGCAGTACTTC. It codes for CASRPQREGGNEQYF.

The rearrangement uses TRBV7-3 and TRBJ1-5; possible D gene TRBD1, 5 bases. Germline V gene data show CDR1 as SGHTA and CDR2 as FQGTGA. The V and J ends lost 0 bases and 5 bases respectively, with 11 bases between them. The CDR3 contains 15 residues. The DNA of the CDR3 is TGTGCCAGCAGCTTAACAGGGGAAAAGTATCAGCCCCAGCATTTT. This codes for CASSLTGEKYQPQHF.

The V call is TRBV7-3, the J call TRBJ2-7; 8 positions match TRBD2. The CDR3 extends over 14 amino acids. Germline V gives CDR1 SGHTA, CDR2 FQGTGA. The J segment lost 6 bases and the V segment lost 5 bases, leaving 9 bases of the junction unmatched. CDR3 in amino acids: CASSEATGGLEQYF. DNA of the CDR3: TGTGCCAGCAGCGAAGCCACGGGAGGGCTCGAGCAGTACTTC.

This clonotype was found a few times. V and J are TRBV28 and TRBJ2-7; no reliable D call. CDR3 length: 15 residues. The ends were cut back, 1 base at V and 7 bases at J, with 17 bases in the middle. Germline CDR1 is MDHEN and CDR2 is SYDVKM. The CDR3 DNA sequence: TGTGCCAGCAGTTTATTTGAGGAGCCCCTCTCGGAGCAGTACTTC. Translating gives CASSLFEEPLSEQYF. Full variable domain (rest looked up from reference TRBV28 and TRBJ2-7): DVKVTQSSRYLVKRTGEKVFLECVQDMDHENMFWYRQDPGLGLRLIYFSYDVKMKEKGDIPEGYSVSREKKERFSLILESASTNQTSMYLCASSLFEEPLSEQYFGPGTRLTVT.

The chain is built from TRBV7-8 and TRBJ2-5; a possible D gene is TRBD1 (6 bases). The V and J ends lost 0 bases and 5 bases respectively, with 16 bases between them. Per the germline V gene, CDR1 is SGHVS and CDR2 is FQNEAQ. This CDR3 spans 16 amino acids. CDR3 loop: CASSLAHAGDTETQYF. CDR3 bases: TGTGCCAGCAGCTTAGCGCACGCAGGGGACACGGAGACCCAGTACTTC.

This clonotype was found once. V gene TRBV20-1 combines with J gene TRBJ1-3; D is unresolved. CDR1 DFQATT and CDR2 SNEGSKA come from the germline V gene (reference sequence). The CDR3 is made up of 13 amino acids. The ends were cut back, 1 base at V and 1 base at J, with 5 bases in the middle. CDR3 residues: CSARVLSGNTIYF. CDR3 in DNA: TGCAGTGCTAGAGTCTTGTCTGGAAACACCATATATTTT.

J is TRBJ2-5 and V is TRBV20-1; the D gene could be TRBD1 or TRBD2 (5 bases each). The CDR3 extends over 12 amino acids. Per germline, CDR1 DFQATT and CDR2 SNEGSKA (reference sequence). Trimming pared 4 bases from V and 5 bases from J, leaving 11 bases between. The CDR3 region has the DNA TGCAGTGCTAAGGTGGGGGTGGAGACCCAGTACTTC. Translating gives CSAKVGVETQYF.

The V call is TRBV6-6, the J call TRBJ2-2; either TRBD1 or TRBD2 may fit D (5 bases each). Looked up from germline, CDR1 is MNHNY and CDR2 is SVGAGI (reference sequence). This CDR3 has 14 residues. The germline V and J ends were trimmed by 5 bases and 8 bases, with 15 bases remaining between them. Here the CDR3 DNA reads TGTGCCAGCAGTCCTTCCACTGGGACGGGGGAGCTGTTTTTT. This gives the protein CASSPSTGTGELFF.

CDR3 sequence (DNA): TGTGCCAGCAGGACGGCGAATAGCGAGGAGCTGTTTTTT. It yields the protein CASRTANSEELFF. The chain links TRBV11-2 to TRBJ2-2, with a weak D call TRBD2 (5 bases). The germline gives CDR1 SGHAT, CDR2 FQNNGV. Trimming pared 6 bases from V and 10 bases from J, leaving 15 bases between. This CDR3 contains 13 residues.

The genes are TRBV12-5 and TRBJ2-1; 8 nucleotides line up with TRBD2. CDR1 is LGHNT, CDR2 FRNRAP, per germline. Losses at the gene ends were 10 bases for V and 8 bases for J; bases not matched to a gene: 7. The CDR3 covers 12 residues. The CDR3 reads CAIPAGVDEQFF. CDR3 DNA: TGTGCTATTCCAGCGGGAGTAGATGAGCAGTTCTTC.